The clone carrying this T cell receptor beta chain has just one count. As yet, its antigen is unknown. Method: immunoSEQ multiplex PCR; TCRdb's copy keeps in-frame clones and lacks some. The sample has millions of clones; about 92% are singletons. These data belong to a study of shared clonotypes between healthy human individuals. Findings and limits, study-wide: The study generally estimated greater richness for naive than memory subsets.

Naive CD8 isolation took CD45RO-negative cells positively selected for CCR7 and excluded terminally differentiated effector memory CD45RA+ cells. Germline V gene data show CDR1 as SGHDT and CDR2 as YYEEEE. Trimming stripped 0 bases from V and 6 bases from J, with 16 bases between. The CDR3 runs 15 residues. The chain links TRBV5-6 to TRBJ2-7; D is perhaps TRBD1 or TRBD2 (5 bases each). The sequence was collected from a man younger than 30 in good health. Some clones in this sample may be carry-over from other donors' samples. The sequenced sample consisted of naive CD8+ T cells from PBMCs. CDR3 DNA sequence: TGTGCCAGCAGCTTGGTGCTCTCGGGGCTGGTCGAGCAGTACTTC. This sequence encodes CASSLVLSGLVEQYF.